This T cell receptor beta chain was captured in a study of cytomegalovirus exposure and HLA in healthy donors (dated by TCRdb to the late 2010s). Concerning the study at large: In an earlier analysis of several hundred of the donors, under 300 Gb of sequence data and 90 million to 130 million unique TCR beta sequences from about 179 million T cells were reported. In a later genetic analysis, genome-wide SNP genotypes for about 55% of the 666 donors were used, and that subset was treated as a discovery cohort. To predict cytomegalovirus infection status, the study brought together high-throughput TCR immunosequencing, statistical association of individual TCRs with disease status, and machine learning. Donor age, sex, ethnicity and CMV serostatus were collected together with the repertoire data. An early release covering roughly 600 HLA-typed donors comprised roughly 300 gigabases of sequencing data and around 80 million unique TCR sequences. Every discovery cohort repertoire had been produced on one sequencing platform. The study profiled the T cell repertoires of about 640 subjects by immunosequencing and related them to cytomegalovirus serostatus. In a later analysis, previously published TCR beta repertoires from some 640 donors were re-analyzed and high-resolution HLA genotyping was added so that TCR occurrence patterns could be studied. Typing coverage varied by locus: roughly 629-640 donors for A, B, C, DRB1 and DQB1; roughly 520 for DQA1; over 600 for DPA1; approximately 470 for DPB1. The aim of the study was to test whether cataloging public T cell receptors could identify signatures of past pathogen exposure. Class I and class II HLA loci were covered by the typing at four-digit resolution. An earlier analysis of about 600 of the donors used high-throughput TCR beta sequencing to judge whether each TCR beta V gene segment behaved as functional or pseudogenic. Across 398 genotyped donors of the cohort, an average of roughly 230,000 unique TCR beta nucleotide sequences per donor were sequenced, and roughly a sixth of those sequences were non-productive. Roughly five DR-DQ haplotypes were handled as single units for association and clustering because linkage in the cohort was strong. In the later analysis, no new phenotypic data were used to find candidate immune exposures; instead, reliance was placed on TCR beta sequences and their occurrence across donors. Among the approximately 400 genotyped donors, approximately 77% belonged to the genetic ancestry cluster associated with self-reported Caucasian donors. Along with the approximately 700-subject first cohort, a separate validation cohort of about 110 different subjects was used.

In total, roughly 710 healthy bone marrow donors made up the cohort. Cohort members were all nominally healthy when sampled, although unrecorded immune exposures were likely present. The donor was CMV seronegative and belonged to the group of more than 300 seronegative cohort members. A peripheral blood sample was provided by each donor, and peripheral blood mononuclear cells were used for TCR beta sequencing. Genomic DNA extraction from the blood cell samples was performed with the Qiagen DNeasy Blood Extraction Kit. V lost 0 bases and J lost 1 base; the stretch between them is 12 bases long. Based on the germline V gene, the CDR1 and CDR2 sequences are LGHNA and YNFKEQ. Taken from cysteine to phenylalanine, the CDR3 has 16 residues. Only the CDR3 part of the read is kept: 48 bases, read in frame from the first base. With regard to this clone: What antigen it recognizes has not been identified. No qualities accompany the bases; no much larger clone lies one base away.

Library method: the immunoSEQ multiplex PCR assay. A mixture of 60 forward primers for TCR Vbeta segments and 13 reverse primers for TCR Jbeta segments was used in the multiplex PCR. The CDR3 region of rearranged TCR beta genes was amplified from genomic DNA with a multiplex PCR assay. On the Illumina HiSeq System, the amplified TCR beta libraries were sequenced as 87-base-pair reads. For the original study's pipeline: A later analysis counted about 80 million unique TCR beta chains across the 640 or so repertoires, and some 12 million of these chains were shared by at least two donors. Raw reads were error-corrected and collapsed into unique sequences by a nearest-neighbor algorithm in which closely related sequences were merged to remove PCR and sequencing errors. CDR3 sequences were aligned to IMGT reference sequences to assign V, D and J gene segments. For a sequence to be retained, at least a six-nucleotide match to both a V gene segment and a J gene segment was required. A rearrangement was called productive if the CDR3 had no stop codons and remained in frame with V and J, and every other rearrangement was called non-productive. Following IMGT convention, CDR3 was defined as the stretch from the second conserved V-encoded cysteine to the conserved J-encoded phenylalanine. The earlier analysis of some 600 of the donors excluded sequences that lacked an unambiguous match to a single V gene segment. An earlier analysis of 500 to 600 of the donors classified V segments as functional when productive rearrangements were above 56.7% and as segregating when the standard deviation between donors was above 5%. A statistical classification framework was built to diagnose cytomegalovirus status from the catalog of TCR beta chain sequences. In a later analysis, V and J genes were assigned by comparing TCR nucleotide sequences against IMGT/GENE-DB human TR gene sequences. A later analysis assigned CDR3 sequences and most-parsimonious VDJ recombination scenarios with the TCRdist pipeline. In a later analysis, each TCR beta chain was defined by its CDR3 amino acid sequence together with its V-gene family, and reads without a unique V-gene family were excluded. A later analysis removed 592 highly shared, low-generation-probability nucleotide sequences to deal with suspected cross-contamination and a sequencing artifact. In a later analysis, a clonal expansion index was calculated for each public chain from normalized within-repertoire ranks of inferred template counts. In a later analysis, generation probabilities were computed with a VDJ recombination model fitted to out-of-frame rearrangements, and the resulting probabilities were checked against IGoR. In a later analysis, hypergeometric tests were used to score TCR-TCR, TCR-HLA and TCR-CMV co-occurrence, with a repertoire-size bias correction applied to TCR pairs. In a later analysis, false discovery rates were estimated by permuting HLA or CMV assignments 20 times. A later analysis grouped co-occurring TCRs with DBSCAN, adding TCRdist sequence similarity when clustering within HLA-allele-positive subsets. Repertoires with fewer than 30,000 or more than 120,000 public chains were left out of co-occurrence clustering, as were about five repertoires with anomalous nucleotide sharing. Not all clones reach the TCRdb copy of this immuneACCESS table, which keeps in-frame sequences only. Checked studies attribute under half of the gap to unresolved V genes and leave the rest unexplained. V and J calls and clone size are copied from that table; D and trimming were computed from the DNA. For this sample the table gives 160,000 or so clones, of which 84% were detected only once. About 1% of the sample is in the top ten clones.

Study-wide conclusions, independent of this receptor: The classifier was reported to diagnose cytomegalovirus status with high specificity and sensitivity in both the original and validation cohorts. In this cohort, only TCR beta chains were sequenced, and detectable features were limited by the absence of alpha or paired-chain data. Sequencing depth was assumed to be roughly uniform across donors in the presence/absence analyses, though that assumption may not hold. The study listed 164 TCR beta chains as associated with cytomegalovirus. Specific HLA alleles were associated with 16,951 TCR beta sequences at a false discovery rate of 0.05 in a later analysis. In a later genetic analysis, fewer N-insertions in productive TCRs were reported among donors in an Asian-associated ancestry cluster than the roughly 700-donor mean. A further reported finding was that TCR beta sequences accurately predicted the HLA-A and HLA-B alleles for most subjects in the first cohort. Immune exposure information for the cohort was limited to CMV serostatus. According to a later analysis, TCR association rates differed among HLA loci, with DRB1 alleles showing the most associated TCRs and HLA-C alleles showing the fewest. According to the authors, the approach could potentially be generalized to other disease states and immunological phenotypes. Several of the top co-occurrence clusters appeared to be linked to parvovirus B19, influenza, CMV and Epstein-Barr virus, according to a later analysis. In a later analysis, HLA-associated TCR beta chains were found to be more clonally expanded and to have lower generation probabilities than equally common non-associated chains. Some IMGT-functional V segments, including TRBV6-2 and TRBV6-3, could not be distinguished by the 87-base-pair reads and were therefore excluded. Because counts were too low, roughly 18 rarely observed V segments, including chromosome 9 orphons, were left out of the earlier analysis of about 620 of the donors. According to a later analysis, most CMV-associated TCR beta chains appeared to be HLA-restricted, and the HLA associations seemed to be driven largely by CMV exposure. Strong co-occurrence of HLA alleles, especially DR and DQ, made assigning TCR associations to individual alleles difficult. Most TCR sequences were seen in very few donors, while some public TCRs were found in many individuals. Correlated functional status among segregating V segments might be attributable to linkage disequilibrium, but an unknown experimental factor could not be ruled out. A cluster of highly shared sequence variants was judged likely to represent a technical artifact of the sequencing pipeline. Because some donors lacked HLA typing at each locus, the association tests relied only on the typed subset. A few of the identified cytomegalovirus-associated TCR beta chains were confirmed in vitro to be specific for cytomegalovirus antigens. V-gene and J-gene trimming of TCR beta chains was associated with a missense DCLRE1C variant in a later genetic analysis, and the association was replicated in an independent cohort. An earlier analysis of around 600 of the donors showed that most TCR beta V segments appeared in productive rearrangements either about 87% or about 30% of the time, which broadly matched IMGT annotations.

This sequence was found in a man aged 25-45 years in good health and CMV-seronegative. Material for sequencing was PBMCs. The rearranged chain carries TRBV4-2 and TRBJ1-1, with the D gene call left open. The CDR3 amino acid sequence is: CASSQDRRAANTEAFF. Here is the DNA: TGTGCCAGCAGCCAAGATAGGAGGGCAGCGAACACTGAAGCTTTCTTT.